The 16 T cell receptor beta chains listed next were all sequenced from one sample in a study of cytomegalovirus exposure and HLA in healthy donors. PCR amplification relied on 60 Vbeta primers (plus 13 Jbeta primers). TCRdb keeps only in-frame clones here, not all; method: immunoSEQ multiplex PCR. The sample has roughly 160,000 clones, approximately 82% seen once. The sample consisted of PBMCs. These TCRs come from a woman aged 40 to 49 in good health and CMV-seropositive.

The chain couples TRBV28 to TRBJ1-1, with TRBD1 matching 9 bases. With 5 bases clipped from V and 5 bases from J, the junction kept 9 bases outside the gene matches. In germline, CDR1 is MDHEN, CDR2 SYDVKM. The CDR3 contains 15 residues. CDR3 DNA: TGTGCCAGCAGTAGGCACAGGGGGCCCGGGACTGAAGCTTTCTTT. Translation: CASSRHRGPGTEAFF.

There are many counts of this clone. The chain uses TRBV2 and TRBJ2-7; TRBD2 matches at 8 bases. V shed 2 bases and J 7 bases; nucleotides not matched to a gene: 10. This CDR3 comprises 15 residues. Per the germline V gene, CDR1 is SNHLY and CDR2 is FYNNEI. The DNA for the CDR3 is TGTGCCAGCAGTGAATGGTCGGGAGGGCCGGGGGAGCAGTACTTC. It yields the protein CASSEWSGGPGEQYF.

The CDR3: CASSDPGHLYEQYF. The CDR3 DNA reads as TGTGCCAGCAGTGATCCGGGACACCTCTACGAGCAGTACTTC. This rearrangement joins TRBV2 to TRBJ2-7; D may be TRBD1 (6 bases). The ends were cut back, 3 bases at V and 3 bases at J, with 12 bases in the middle. This CDR3 has 14 amino acids. Germline V gene lookup returns CDR1 SNHLY and CDR2 FYNNEI.

As to this clone: The limits of the CDR3 on the DNA are not certain, so only TCRdb's listed CDR3 is given. This chain joins TRBV2 and TRBJ1-2. From its first to its last residue, the CDR3 has 16 amino acids. CDR1 is SNHLY and CDR2 is FYNNEI in the germline V gene. CDR3 amino acids: CASSTSGGFLNYGYTF.

The chain carries TRBV4-3 and TRBJ2-7; 12 positions match TRBD2. CDR3 length: 19 amino acids. The junction had 15 bases not matched to a gene; V was cut back by 1 base and J by 5 bases. Per germline, CDR1 LGHNA and CDR2 YSLEER. The CDR3 loop is CASSQVKETSGSEAHEQYF. CDR3 nucleotide sequence: TGCGCCAGCAGCCAAGTCAAGGAGACTAGCGGGAGCGAAGCCCACGAGCAGTACTTC.

The V and J genes are TRBV6-1 and TRBJ1-3; 9 positions agree with TRBD1. CDR1 MNHNS and CDR2 SASEGT come from the germline V gene. J lost 2 bases, V lost 3 bases, and 2 bases had no gene match. This CDR3 spans 15 amino acids. CDR3 sequence reads: CASSEDRGTGNTIYF. Here the CDR3 DNA reads TGTGCCAGCAGTGAGGACAGGGGTACTGGAAACACCATATATTTT.

In this sample, this clone turned up a few times. The CDR3 region is CASSLVVTGGSYEQYF. CDR3 in DNA: TGTGCCAGCAGCTTAGTAGTGACAGGGGGCTCCTACGAGCAGTACTTC. The chain links TRBV7-9 to TRBJ2-7; 9 bases fit TRBD1. The ends lost 1 base at V and 0 bases at J; junction bases unmatched: 4. The CDR3 totals 16 residues. The germline V gene encodes CDR1 SEHNR and CDR2 FQNEAQ (reference sequence).

The V call is TRBV5-6, the J call TRBJ2-1; possible D gene TRBD1, 5 bases. The CDR3 length is 16 residues. V gave up 5 bases and J gave up 5 bases, with 20 bases separating them. The germline V gene has CDR1 SGHDT and CDR2 YYEEEE. The CDR3 nucleotides are TGTGCCAGCAGTTTCGACCAGAGACAGAGTCACAATGAGCAGTTCTTC. It encodes CASSFDQRQSHNEQFF.

The chain carries TRBV28 and TRBJ1-1, with D possibly matching TRBD1 (6 bases). V was pared by 1 base and J by 0 bases, with 24 bases between. Germline loops: CDR1 MDHEN, CDR2 SYDVKM. CDR3 length: 20 amino acids. The CDR3 reads CASSLLGAEGRGLMNTEAFF. As DNA, the CDR3 is TGTGCCAGCAGTTTATTGGGGGCCGAGGGCAGGGGCTTGATGAACACTGAAGCTTTCTTT.

This clone was counted between two and nine times. The rearrangement joins TRBV4-3 to TRBJ2-1, with D maybe TRBD2 (6 bases). Germline assignment: CDR1 LGHNA and CDR2 YSLEER. CDR3 size: 15 residues. Trimming took off 1 base at V and 1 base at J, with 8 bases between the two ends. In DNA form, the CDR3 reads TGCGCCAGCAGCCAAGCCGGGACTTCCTACAATGAGCAGTTCTTC. Its translation is CASSQAGTSYNEQFF.

V usage is TRBV28 and J usage is TRBJ1-2; TRBD1 matches 9 bases. Unmatched junction bases numbered 6, after V lost 7 bases and J lost 6 bases. The CDR3 covers 13 residues. Per germline, CDR1 MDHEN and CDR2 SYDVKM. CDR3 sequence: CASNTDRGDGYTF. The CDR3 coding sequence is TGTGCCAGCAACACAGACAGGGGGGATGGCTACACCTTC.

The chain employs TRBV9 and TRBJ2-5; 8 nucleotides agree with TRBD1. The J call may be faulty, since TRBJ2-7 better matches the DNA end. The length of the CDR3 is 14 residues. Germline loops: CDR1 SGDLS, CDR2 YYNGEE. The CDR3 nucleotides read TGTGCCAGCAGCGTAGGGCAGGGGGCTTACGAGCAGTACTTC. The encoded protein is CASSVGQGAYEQYF.

This sequence joins TRBV5-8 and TRBJ2-3, with 9 bases that match TRBD2. The CDR3 is 20 amino acids. CDR1 and CDR2 from the germline V gene are SGHTS and YDEGEE. Trimming at V came to 4 bases and at J to 4 bases, leaving 22 bases not matched to a gene. The DNA for the CDR3 is TGTGCCAGCAGCCCCTTCCAGACTTTCGGACTAGCGCCGGGGTCAGATACGCAGTATTTT. It specifies CASSPFQTFGLAPGSDTQYF.

The chain links TRBV4-2 to TRBJ1-4; D gene uncertain. From germline, CDR1 is LGHNA and CDR2 YNFKEQ. This CDR3 region has 14 residues. Trimming took 8 bases from V and 5 from J, leaving 15 bases between them. CDR3 nucleotide sequence: TGTGCCAGCGCGCCGGGGAGTCAGAATGAAAAACTGTTTTTT. Protein sequence: CASAPGSQNEKLFF.

This clone came up a few times. This chain uses TRBV11-2 with TRBJ1-1; no clear D. V lost 0 bases, J lost 2 bases, and 4 bases lay in between. There are 13 residues in the CDR3. The germline CDR1 and CDR2 sequences are SGHAT and FQNNGV. CDR3 bases: TGTGCCAGCAGCTTAGATCTCAACACTGAAGCTTTCTTT. This translates into CASSLDLNTEAFF. The whole variable domain, filled in from reference TRBV11-2 and TRBJ1-1, reads EAGVAQSPRYKIIEKRQSVAFWCNPISGHATLYWYQQILGQGPKLLIQFQNNGVVDDSQLPKDRFSAERLKGVDSTLKIQPAKLEDSAVYLCASSLDLNTEAFFGQGTRLTVV.

This rearrangement joins TRBV10-3 to TRBJ2-7; D perhaps matches TRBD2 (6 bases). Germline loops: CDR1 ENHRY, CDR2 SYGVKD. The CDR3 consists of 15 residues. V was shortened by 3 bases and J by 2 bases, with 14 bases between the two germline ends. This CDR3 reads CAISDFGGRTYEQYF. The CDR3 DNA is TGTGCCATCAGTGATTTCGGAGGGAGGACCTACGAGCAGTACTTC.